This T cell receptor (beta chain) was sequenced during a study of T-cell memory formation after mild COVID-19. This clonotype was seen only a few times. One entry per CDR3 protein results from TCRdb running MiXCR on the 5' RACE reads. The sample holds some 88,000 distinct CDR3 sequences, about 23% seen once. The CDR3 extends over 11 amino acids. Germline V gene sequence: CDR1 DFQATT, CDR2 SNEGSKA (reference sequence). The V and J ends lost 7 bases and 7 bases respectively, with 13 bases between them. This TCR came from a man between 18 and 35 years old who had mild COVID-19 (a few samples of this study predate the infection). Cell type and time point are not known. The sequencing input was PBMCs or a T cell subset sorted from them (not recorded which). V usage is TRBV20-1 and J usage is TRBJ2-5; D uncertain. The CDR3 DNA reads as TGCAGTGTTAAGCCCGCAGGGACCCAGTACTTC. As protein: CSVKPAGTQYF.